The 24 T cell receptor beta chains below were found in one sample sequenced in a study of human T cells and chemical hapten exposure. MiXCR was run by TCRdb on the RACE reads, yielding one entry per CDR3 protein. The sample comprises about 380,000 distinct CDR3 sequences, 5.1% of which are singletons, and just over 2.5% rests with the top ten. Regarding time point: pre-sensitization, week 0. Treatment here: therapeutic diphenylcyclopropenone sensitization with weekly scalp DPC. The starting material was whole blood, obtained in connection with sensitization to the hapten diphenylcyclopropenone (DPC). The source of these receptors is a woman in her 50s with alopecia areata. Some clones in this sample may be carry-over from other donors' samples.

This clonotype was counted between two and nine times. This sequence joins TRBV2 and TRBJ2-3, with a possible D match to TRBD1 (6 bases). Between the trimmed V and J ends, which lost 7 bases and 4 bases, there was a span of 18 bases. Per germline, CDR1 SNHLY and CDR2 FYNNEI. The CDR3 is 15 amino acids. In nucleotides, the CDR3 is TGTGCCAGCAAGGTGGATGGGGCAGGGGCAGATACGCAGTATTTT. Its translation: CASKVDGAGADTQYF.

This clonotype was counted between two and nine times. This chain connects TRBV20-1 to TRBJ2-3; D is uncertain. The CDR3 is 14 amino acids. The V gene's germline CDR1 is DFQATT and CDR2 SNEGSKA (reference sequence). Trimming pared 0 bases from V and 8 bases from J, leaving 15 bases between. The CDR3 protein is CSARDPRDVGTQYF. CDR3 sequence (DNA): TGCAGTGCTAGAGACCCTAGAGACGTCGGTACGCAGTATTTT.

This clonotype turned up a few times. The J gene is TRBJ1-2, the V gene TRBV20-1; D remains unclear. There are 13 residues in the CDR3. From germline, CDR1 is DFQATT and CDR2 SNEGSKA (reference sequence). Between the trimmed V and J ends, which lost 0 bases and 9 bases, there was a span of 14 bases. Here the CDR3 reads CSARDLRGLSYTF. The DNA for the CDR3 is TGCAGTGCTAGAGATCTTCGAGGGTTAAGCTACACCTTC.

This clonotype has at least ten counts. The rearrangement links TRBV4-1 to TRBJ1-4; D ambiguous. The germline CDR1 and CDR2 sequences are MGHRA and YSYEKL. The CDR3 loop spans 13 amino acids. With 1 base removed from V and 5 bases from J, the gap between germline ends came to 5 bases. The CDR3 sequence is CASSQVLNEKLFF. The CDR3 DNA sequence: TGCGCCAGCAGCCAAGTTCTGAATGAAAAACTGTTTTTT.

This clonotype was seen more than once but under ten times. V gene TRBV1 combines with J gene TRBJ1-6; TRBD1 is taken as the D call from the table, unchecked against the DNA. TRBV1 is termed a pseudogene. The CDR3 runs 11 residues. The CDR3 protein is CTLSRDSPLHF. CDR3 nucleotide sequence: TGCACCCTCTCCCGGGATTCACCCCTCCACTTT.

This clonotype was detected ten times or more. Here the CDR3 reads CASSLQGATEAFF. The CDR3 coding sequence is TGTGCCAGCAGCTTACAGGGGGCCACTGAAGCTTTCTTT. The rearrangement uses TRBV12-3 or TRBV12-4 and TRBJ1-1; 9 bases fit TRBD1. V lost 6 bases, J lost 4 bases, and 3 bases stayed unmatched. CDR3 length: 13 residues.

The chain has TRBV4-3 and TRBJ2-3; 7 bases align to TRBD2. The CDR3 spans 15 residues. Germline V gene data show CDR1 as LGHNA and CDR2 as YSLEER. J lost 5 bases, V lost 2 bases, and 7 bases had no gene match. The CDR3: CASSQRGRAGDTQYF. CDR3 nucleotides: TGCGCCAGCAGCCAACGTGGGAGGGCCGGAGATACGCAGTATTTT.

The V call is TRBV6-1, the J call TRBJ2-3; no reliable D call. The CDR3 runs to 13 residues. CDR1 is MNHNS, CDR2 SASEGT, per germline. Trimming took off 11 bases at V and 4 bases at J, with 16 bases between the two ends. The CDR3 coding sequence is TGTGCCTCCCTCCGCCGGGTCGCAGATACGCAGTATTTT. Translating gives CASLRRVADTQYF.

This clonotype was recorded at least ten times. V usage is TRBV7-9 and J usage is TRBJ1-2; no clear D. The CDR3 consists of 13 residues. The V gene's germline CDR1 is SEHNR and CDR2 FQNEAQ (reference sequence). With 4 bases removed from V and 5 bases from J, the gap between germline ends came to 11 bases. CDR3 bases: TGTGCCAGCAGCTCCCCGCAAAATTATGGCTACACCTTC. This encodes CASSSPQNYGYTF.

The chain links TRBV9 to TRBJ2-3, with TRBD2 matching over 8 bases. Germline V gives CDR1 SGDLS, CDR2 YYNGEE. Trimming took 2 bases from V and 5 from J; bases not matched to a gene: 7. The CDR3 consists of 15 residues. The CDR3 sequence: CASSVAGGGIDTQYF. As DNA, the CDR3 is TGTGCCAGCAGCGTTGCGGGGGGAGGAATAGATACGCAGTATTTT.

This clonotype turned up a few times. The chain carries TRBV5-1 and TRBJ2-3, with TRBD1 as a possible D gene (5 bases). The germline V gene encodes CDR1 SGHRS and CDR2 YFSETQ. The CDR3 is 15 residues long. Trimming stripped 1 base from V and 4 bases from J, with 13 bases between. DNA for the CDR3: TGCGCCAGCAGCTTGTCTCGACAGAGCCCAGATACGCAGTATTTT. Amino acid sequence: CASSLSRQSPDTQYF. Complete variable domain (other parts from reference TRBV5-1 and TRBJ2-3): KAGVTQTPRYLIKTRGQQVTLSCSPISGHRSVSWYQQTPGQGLQFLFEYFSETQRNKGNFPGRFSGRQFSNSRSEMNVSTLELGDSALYLCASSLSRQSPDTQYFGPGTRLTVL.

This clonotype was counted at least ten times. The V call is TRBV2, the J call TRBJ2-1, with a tentative D call TRBD2 (5 bases). V gave up 7 bases and J gave up 5 bases, with 12 bases separating them. The CDR3 length is 13 residues. Germline V lookup: CDR1 SNHLY, CDR2 FYNNEI. This CDR3 is CASTGGFNNEQFF. DNA of the CDR3: TGTGCCAGCACCGGAGGCTTCAACAATGAGCAGTTCTTC.

The chain recombines TRBV7-2 with TRBJ2-3; TRBD2 matches at 10 bases. The CDR3 length is 16 residues. The V gene end was trimmed by 5 bases and the J gene end by 5 bases; junction bases not matched to a gene: 10. Germline CDR1 and CDR2: SGHTA and FQGNSA. Written as DNA, the CDR3 is TGTGCCAGCAGCCCACGGGTACTAGCGGGGAAAGATACGCAGTATTTT. It yields the protein CASSPRVLAGKDTQYF.

This clonotype was seen repeatedly, ten times or more. The V and J genes are TRBV12-3 or TRBV12-4 and TRBJ2-6, with D unclear. This CDR3 spans 15 amino acids. The V end was cut by 6 bases, the J end by 1 base, with 10 bases between. CDR3 bases: TGTGCCAGCAGCACCCAGAGTTCTGGGGCCAACGTCCTGACTTTC. This encodes CASSTQSSGANVLTF.

This clonotype was seen at least ten times. The rearrangement joins TRBV29-1 to TRBJ1-4, with a possible D match to TRBD1 (6 bases). Trimming stripped 6 bases from V and 3 bases from J, with 14 bases between. There are 14 residues in the CDR3. The germline CDR1 and CDR2 sequences are SQVTM and ANQGSEA. CDR3 bases: TGCAGCGTGGGTCAGGGGCCCTCTAATGAAAAACTGTTTTTT. Residues: CSVGQGPSNEKLFF.

This clonotype has more than one count but fewer than ten. The chain recombines TRBV2 with TRBJ2-1; 8 nucleotides line up with TRBD2. CDR1 is SNHLY, CDR2 FYNNEI, per germline. The CDR3 spans 12 residues. Germline trimming cut 7 bases from V and 7 bases from J; bases unmatched to any gene: 3. The CDR3 loop reads CASKGLANEQFF. The CDR3, as DNA: TGTGCCAGCAAAGGACTAGCTAATGAGCAGTTCTTC.

Ten or more counts support this clonotype. The chain joins TRBV29-1 to TRBJ2-7; 7 bases align to TRBD1. CDR1 and CDR2 (germline): SQVTM, ANQGSEA. The junction had 7 bases not matched to a gene; V was cut back by 6 bases and J by 5 bases. This CDR3 has 12 residues. The CDR3 loop is CSVRGNPDEQYF. The CDR3 coding sequence is TGCAGCGTCAGGGGGAACCCTGACGAGCAGTACTTC.

This clonotype was observed at least ten times. This chain connects TRBV7-2 to TRBJ2-7; D uncertain. This CDR3 spans 15 amino acids. Trimming stripped 5 bases from V and 4 bases from J, with 18 bases between. Per germline, CDR1 SGHTA and CDR2 FQGNSA. The CDR3 DNA reads TGTGCCAGCAGCGACGGATCCCAAATCCGTTACGAGCAGTACTTC. This translates into CASSDGSQIRYEQYF. Full variable domain (rest looked up from reference TRBV7-2 and TRBJ2-7): GAGVSQSPSNKVTEKGKDVELRCDPISGHTALYWYRQSLGQGLEFLIYFQGNSAPDKSGLPSDRFSAERTGGSVSTLTIQRTQQEDSAVYLCASSDGSQIRYEQYFGPGTRLTVT.

This clonotype showed up many times. The rearrangement links TRBV12-3 or TRBV12-4 to TRBJ1-5; D gene ambiguous. This CDR3 is 15 amino acids long. Between the trimmed V and J ends, which lost 1 base and 4 bases, there was a span of 11 bases. CDR3 loop: CASSLGAAENQPQHF. CDR3 in DNA: TGTGCCAGCAGTTTAGGGGCAGCCGAGAATCAGCCCCAGCATTTT.

The rearrangement joins TRBV20-1 to TRBJ1-6, with 7 bases identical to TRBD1. Losses at the gene ends were 5 bases for V and 6 bases for J; bases not matched to a gene: 10. CDR1 and CDR2 (germline): DFQATT, SNEGSKA (reference sequence). This CDR3 is built from 15 residues. This chain's CDR3 is CSARPSGTVNSPLHF. The CDR3 DNA reads as TGCAGTGCTCGCCCTTCCGGGACAGTTAATTCACCCCTCCACTTT.

In its sample, this clonotype was seen a few times. The gene calls are TRBV3-1 and TRBJ1-6; the D is unclear. V lost 4 bases, J lost 7 bases, and 8 bases lay in between. There are 13 residues in the CDR3. Germline CDR1 and CDR2: LGHDT and YNNKEL (reference sequence). DNA of the CDR3: TGTGCCAGCAGCCGAGGAACCAATTCACCCCTCCACTTT. This codes for CASSRGTNSPLHF.

There are many counts of this clonotype. The chain joins TRBV10-3 to TRBJ2-7, with a possible D match to TRBD1 (5 bases). Trimming left V 3 bases short and J 3 bases short, with 9 bases between. Germline V lookup: CDR1 ENHRY, CDR2 SYGVKD. This CDR3 comprises 13 residues. The CDR3 protein is CAISDIDSYEQYF. CDR3 nucleotide sequence: TGTGCCATCAGTGATATCGACAGCTACGAGCAGTACTTC.

Only a few counts were recorded for this clonotype. CDR3 DNA sequence: TGTGCCAGCGGCGGGGGGCTAAGTCGGGGTGAAGCTTTCTTT. It specifies CASGGGLSRGEAFF. The rearrangement joins TRBV27 to TRBJ1-1; perhaps TRBD1 as D (6 bases). The germline V gene encodes CDR1 MNHEY and CDR2 SMNVEV (reference sequence). V was clipped by 8 bases and J by 7 bases, with 20 bases between them. The CDR3 extends over 14 amino acids.

At least ten counts were recorded for this clonotype. V usage is TRBV7-2 and J usage is TRBJ2-3, with 8 positions matching TRBD2. V lost 4 bases, J lost 4 bases, and 7 bases stayed unmatched. Germline V CDR1 and CDR2: SGHTA, FQGNSA. The CDR3 is 15 residues long. CDR3 sequence reads: CASSSRAGVSDTQYF. In DNA, the CDR3 is TGTGCCAGCAGCTCCAGAGCGGGGGTGTCAGATACGCAGTATTTT. Looking up the rest from reference TRBV7-2 and TRBJ2-3 gives the full variable domain: GAGVSQSPSNKVTEKGKDVELRCDPISGHTALYWYRQSLGQGLEFLIYFQGNSAPDKSGLPSDRFSAERTGGSVSTLTIQRTQQEDSAVYLCASSSRAGVSDTQYFGPGTRLTVL.